A selection of T cell receptor beta chains follows, all from one sample in a study of cytomegalovirus exposure and HLA in healthy donors. Method: immunoSEQ multiplex PCR; TCRdb's copy keeps in-frame clones and lacks some. Of 90,000 to 150,000 clones listed, 74% are singletons. Sample: PBMCs. All receptors come from a woman aged 50 to 65 in good health and CMV-seropositive. Both conserved end residues are trimmed from each CDR3. Fields, in order: CDR3 protein, J gene, V gene.

CDR3 protein: ASSTSSRGEKLF; J gene: TRBJ1-4; V gene: TRBV5-8
CDR3 protein: ASSWGDRGAISEKLF; J gene: TRBJ1-4; V gene: TRBV2
CDR3 protein: ASSKDRAGNEQF; J gene: TRBJ2-1; V gene: TRBV11-2
CDR3 protein: AISVGQGENQPQH; J gene: TRBJ1-5; V gene: TRBV10-3
CDR3 protein: ASFAAGPSYEQY; J gene: TRBJ2-7; V gene: TRBV28
CDR3 protein: ASSKNGDRNTEAF; J gene: TRBJ1-1; V gene: TRBV21-1
CDR3 protein: ASSLSAGDTEAF; J gene: TRBJ1-1; V gene: TRBV28
CDR3 protein: ASSYSGGFDNEQF; J gene: TRBJ2-1; V gene: TRBV19
CDR3 protein: ASSLQGTTEAF; J gene: TRBJ1-1; V gene: TRBV9
CDR3 protein: ASSFDQGPNQPQH; J gene: TRBJ1-5; V gene: TRBV7-2
CDR3 protein: ASSQGFPTTSGRAGEQY; J gene: TRBJ2-7; V gene: TRBV4-3
CDR3 protein: ASSFTGFSYEQY; J gene: .; V gene: TRBV27
CDR3 protein: ASSSLSEQF; J gene: TRBJ2-1; V gene: TRBV7-6
CDR3 protein: ASSKRGFSYGYT; J gene: TRBJ1-2; V gene: TRBV7-2
CDR3 protein: ASSPGAETNEKLF; J gene: TRBJ1-4; V gene: TRBV18
CDR3 protein: ASSLTGAGKNEKLF; J gene: TRBJ1-4; V gene: TRBV5-1
CDR3 protein: ASSYGTPNTGELF; J gene: TRBJ2-2; V gene: TRBV7-3
CDR3 protein: ATSRGGSPLH; J gene: TRBJ1-6; V gene: TRBV15
CDR3 protein: ASSILPFRGVNEQF; J gene: TRBJ2-1; V gene: TRBV19
CDR3 protein: ASSVQGYGEAF; J gene: TRBJ1-1; V gene: TRBV11-1
CDR3 protein: ASSYRGFNTEAF; J gene: TRBJ1-1; V gene: TRBV6-6
CDR3 protein: ASSWLADTGELF; J gene: TRBJ2-2; V gene: TRBV27
CDR3 protein: ASSLKFDRGYNEQF; J gene: TRBJ2-1; V gene: TRBV7-2
CDR3 protein: AWTRTSAGYEQY; J gene: TRBJ2-7; V gene: TRBV30
CDR3 protein: ASSQLAGGKNNEQF; J gene: TRBJ2-1; V gene: TRBV28
CDR3 protein: ATSLLGTGRNTIY; J gene: TRBJ1-3; V gene: TRBV15
CDR3 protein: ASSRTDTGELF; J gene: TRBJ2-2; V gene: TRBV4-2
CDR3 protein: ASSLFSIPGQGINEQF; J gene: TRBJ2-1; V gene: TRBV27
CDR3 protein: ASSFIVGQGAGANVLT; J gene: TRBJ2-6; V gene: TRBV27
CDR3 protein: ASSLGGPASTDTQY; J gene: TRBJ2-3; V gene: TRBV5-1
CDR3 protein: ASSSAGGGRTDTQY; J gene: TRBJ2-3; V gene: TRBV7-9